This is a list of T cell receptor beta chains from one sample in a study of blood T cell repertoires in COVID-19. Data came from immunoSEQ multiplex PCR; TCRdb stores just in-frame clones and leaves some out. The sample lists 60,000 to 70,000 clones, roughly 86% occurring once. The specimen was peripheral blood. These receptors all come from a man aged 40-49 years with COVID-19, enrolled during active disease. CDR3s include the opening cysteine and the closing phenylalanine or tryptophan. The D gene is left open where the match is weak. Size values are once, few and many counts, or a class for expanded clones, and some rows have none.

V gene,D gene,J gene,clone size,CDR3 protein,CDR3 DNA
TRBV12-5,NA,TRBJ1-1,NA,CASGPEPGLEAFF,TGTGCTAGTGGTCCCGAACCGGGACTTGAAGCTTTCTTT
TRBV30,TRBD1,TRBJ1-5,few,CAWSLGGDQPQHF,TGTGCCTGGAGTCTAGGGGGCGACCAGCCCCAGCATTTT
TRBV7-2,TRBD1,TRBJ1-2,NA,CASSYQGQGVYGYTF,TGTGCCAGCAGCTACCAGGGACAGGGGGTATATGGCTACACCTTC
TRBV5-4,TRBD2,TRBJ2-5,NA,CASRPTSGSLETQYF,TGTGCCAGCAGACCGACTAGCGGGTCGCTAGAGACCCAGTACTTC
TRBV5-1,NA,TRBJ1-1,NA,CASSLSWTDTEAFF,TGCGCCAGCAGCTTGAGTTGGACAGACACTGAAGCTTTCTTT
TRBV5-5,NA,TRBJ1-6,once,CASSLVTGLSRYNSPLHF,TGTGCCAGCAGCTTGGTGACAGGTTTGTCTCGCTATAATTCACCCCTCCACTTT
TRBV18,TRBD2,TRBJ2-7,once,CASSPPGLSREQYF,TGTGCCAGCTCACCACCGGGACTATCAAGGGAGCAGTACTTC
TRBV5-1,TRBD1,TRBJ2-1,many,CASSLVRDRSSGFF,TGCGCCAGCAGCTTGGTTAGGGACAGGAGCAGTGGGTTCTTC
TRBV19,TRBD1,TRBJ2-7,once,CASSGGQSYEQYF,TGTGCCAGTAGTGGGGGACAGTCCTACGAGCAGTACTTC
TRBV2,NA,TRBJ2-1,NA,CASRSSGWEQFF,TGTGCCAGCAGATCCAGCGGGTGGGAGCAGTTCTTC
TRBV6-5,NA,TRBJ1-5,NA,CASIGGLKAQPQHF,TGTGCCAGCATCGGGGGGTTGAAAGCTCAGCCCCAGCATTTT
TRBV6-2/TRBV6-3,TRBD2,TRBJ2-2,NA,CASSPPSGNTGELFF,TGTGCCAGCAGTCCCCCTAGCGGTAACACCGGGGAGCTGTTTTTT
TRBV30,NA,TRBJ1-6,once,CAWNGQMNSPLHF,TGTGCCTGGAACGGACAGATGAATTCACCCCTCCACTTT
TRBV29-1,NA,TRBJ1-2,NA,CSVEWMGDGYTF,TGCAGCGTTGAATGGATGGGAGATGGCTACACCTTC
TRBV7-9,NA,TRBJ1-2,NA,CASSLAVTGGYGYTF,TGTGCCAGCAGCTTAGCGGTTACCGGGGGGTATGGCTACACCTTC
TRBV6-5,NA,TRBJ1-1,once,CASKETLGGTEAFF,TGTGCCAGCAAGGAGACTTTGGGGGGCACTGAAGCTTTCTTT
TRBV7-9,TRBD1,TRBJ1-2,NA,CASSPGTAVVGGYTF,TGTGCCAGCAGCCCCGGGACAGCGGTCGTAGGGGGCTACACCTTC
TRBV10-1,TRBD1,TRBJ2-5,NA,CASSEPGQGKETQYF,TGCGCCAGCAGTGAGCCGGGACAGGGAAAAGAGACCCAGTACTTC
TRBV4-1,NA,TRBJ2-7,many,CASSHREYGEQYF,TGCGCCAGCAGCCACAGGGAATACGGCGAGCAGTACTTC
TRBV6-1,NA,TRBJ2-5,NA,CASSEARGYQETQYF,TGTGCCAGCAGTGAAGCGCGCGGGTACCAAGAGACCCAGTACTTC
TRBV6-5,NA,TRBJ2-5,NA,CATGTGGQETQYF,TGTGCCACCGGGACTGGGGGCCAAGAGACCCAGTACTTC
TRBV3-1/TRBV3-2,NA,TRBJ2-7,NA,CASSLRQGGQYF,TGTGCCAGCAGCCTACGACAGGGAGGGCAGTACTTC
TRBV4-2,NA,TRBJ1-4,NA,CASNNRAGTTNEKLFF,TGTGCCAGCAACAATCGGGCAGGGACTACTAATGAAAAACTGTTTTTT
TRBV4-1,TRBD1,TRBJ1-2,NA,CASSWTGGDGYTF,TGCGCCAGCAGCTGGACAGGTGGCGATGGCTACACCTTC
TRBV20-1,TRBD2,TRBJ2-7,NA,CSASSGQGGYEQYF,TGCAGTGCTAGTAGCGGGCAGGGCGGTTACGAGCAGTACTTC
TRBV15,TRBD1,TRBJ1-4,NA,CATSPDREKLFF,TGTGCCACCTCCCCGGACAGGGAAAAACTGTTTTTT
TRBV3-1/TRBV3-2,NA,TRBJ2-3,NA,CASSQWEWDTQYF,TGTGCCAGCAGCCAATGGGAGTGGGATACGCAGTATTTT
TRBV5-4,NA,TRBJ1-5,NA,CASSLGVGGNQPQHF,TGTGCCAGCAGCTTGGGGGTAGGGGGCAATCAGCCCCAGCATTTT
TRBV5-1,NA,TRBJ2-7,once,CASGIGGAEDEQYF,TGCGCCAGCGGGATAGGGGGGGCTGAGGACGAGCAGTACTTC
TRBV7-9,TRBD1,TRBJ1-2,NA,CASSLGTGGNYGYTF,TGTGCCAGCAGCTTAGGGACAGGGGGCAACTATGGCTACACCTTC
TRBV28,TRBD1,TRBJ1-2,NA,CASRDRGSTNYGYTF,TGTGCCAGCAGGGACAGGGGCTCTACTAACTATGGCTACACCTTC
TRBV5-1,TRBD1,TRBJ2-7,NA,CASSLGLGTGLYEQYF,TGCGCCAGCAGCCTAGGATTGGGGACAGGGCTCTACGAGCAGTACTTC
TRBV6-5,NA,TRBJ1-5,NA,CASMLSGNQPQHF,TGTGCCAGCATGTTATCCGGCAATCAGCCCCAGCATTTT
TRBV3-1/TRBV3-2,TRBD1,TRBJ1-4,NA,CASSHEGATNEKLFF,TGTGCCAGCAGCCACGAGGGGGCGACTAATGAAAAACTGTTTTTT
TRBV7-3,NA,TRBJ2-2,once,CASSLSRENTGELFF,TGTGCCAGCAGCTTATCCCGGGAGAACACCGGGGAGCTGTTTTTT
TRBV10-1,NA,TRBJ2-7,NA,CASSQDLAEQYF,TGCGCCAGCAGCCAGGATCTTGCCGAGCAGTACTTC
TRBV18,NA,TRBJ1-1,NA,CASSPGEDTEAFF,TGTGCCAGCTCACCAGGGGAGGACACTGAAGCTTTCTTT
TRBV5-1,TRBD1,TRBJ2-2,NA,CASSLGFRQGANGELFF,TGCGCCAGCAGCTTGGGATTTCGACAGGGGGCGAACGGGGAGCTGTTTTTT
TRBV3-1/TRBV3-2,TRBD1,TRBJ2-3,NA,CASSQEDRDPSTDTQYF,TGTGCCAGCAGCCAAGAGGACAGGGACCCTAGCACAGATACGCAGTATTTT
TRBV5-1,NA,TRBJ1-6,NA,CASRRSGQSPLHF,TGCGCCAGCAGGCGGTCAGGGCAATCACCCCTCCACTTT
TRBV5-5,NA,TRBJ1-2,NA,CASSSPGVSGGYTF,TGTGCCAGCAGCTCCCCCGGGGTTTCGGGGGGCTACACCTTC
TRBV10-3,NA,TRBJ2-5,once,CAIRAGIQETQYF,TGTGCCATCAGAGCCGGGATTCAAGAGACCCAGTACTTC
TRBV10-2,NA,TRBJ1-1,NA,CASSESRGDTEAFF,TGCGCCAGCAGTGAGTCCAGGGGCGATACTGAAGCTTTCTTT
TRBV20-1,NA,TRBJ1-1,NA,CSASTRTEAFF,TGCAGTGCTAGTACGCGGACTGAAGCTTTCTTT
TRBV2,TRBD2,TRBJ2-5,once,CASKLAGSLGETQYF,TGTGCCAGCAAACTAGCGGGGTCTTTGGGAGAGACCCAGTACTTC
TRBV29-1,TRBD1,TRBJ1-5,few,CSVTGTDSNQPQHF,TGCAGCGTGACGGGGACAGATAGCAATCAGCCCCAGCATTTT
TRBV6-5,TRBD2,TRBJ2-5,NA,CASVIAGGPRETQYF,TGTGCCAGCGTAATAGCGGGGGGGCCGCGGGAGACCCAGTACTTC
TRBV7-2,NA,TRBJ2-3,once,CASSLDSILDTQYF,TGTGCCAGCAGCTTAGACAGCATCTTAGATACGCAGTATTTT